This TCR beta chain was documented in a study of blood T cell repertoires in COVID-19. There are 13 residues in the CDR3. After removal of 6 bases from V and 4 bases from J, the junction contained 2 bases not matched to a gene. Looked up from germline, CDR1 is MDHEN and CDR2 is SYDVKM. Generated by immunoSEQ multiplex PCR, the TCRdb table keeps only in-frame clones and is missing some. The sample lists some 420,000 clones, approximately 92% occurring once. Details on this clone: At the DNA level, this CDR3 is encoded by other sequences in the same sample as well.

Sequenced: PBMCs or T cells enriched from blood (not recorded which). The TCR originated in a man aged 30 to 45 who had recovered from COVID-19. The gene calls are TRBV28 and TRBJ1-5, with 8 nucleotides matching TRBD1. The CDR3 DNA reads TGTGCCAGCAGAGGGACAGGAAATCAGCCCCAGCATTTT. It is translated as CASRGTGNQPQHF.